Listed below are T cell receptor beta chains from one sample, sequenced in a study of CXCR3-negative and CXCR3-positive naive CD8 T cells. TCRdb re-called the 5' RACE reads; every CDR3 protein appears as one record, without DNA. The table lists 65,000 to 85,000 distinct CDR3 sequences. Sequencing was performed on naive CXCR3- CD8+ T cells from blood. The receptors were sampled from a human donor in good health. Some clones in this sample may be carry-over from other donors' samples. Each CDR3 is given with its conserved first and last residue. Clone size is not always given. Where it is, it says once, few, many or a class for expanded clones.

>TRBV29-1|TRBJ2-7|.
CSVESNRRGRYEQYF
>TRBV7-9|TRBJ2-1|.
CASSSGLARSSYNEQFF
>TRBV28|TRBJ2-2|.
CASSYRTGGTGELFF
>TRBV12-3/TRBV12-4|TRBJ1-2|.
CASSGQDYGYTF
>TRBV28|TRBJ2-1|.
CASSLTRTGVDNEQFF
>TRBV5-1|TRBJ2-4|.
CASSPAVGINIQYF
>TRBV29-1|TRBJ2-1|medium-sized
CSAEGLDSSYNEQFF
>TRBV7-3|TRBJ2-3|.
CASSKLAGGASTDTQYF
>TRBV28|TRBJ2-1|.
CATRGGAGYNEQFF
>TRBV7-6|TRBJ2-7|.
CASSLGQGSVYEQYF
>TRBV29-1|TRBJ2-7|.
CSVEDLDSPGREQYF
>TRBV20-1|TRBJ2-1|.
CSVRSYNEQFF
>TRBV29-1|TRBJ2-1|.
CSVEPDSGEQFF
>TRBV3-1|TRBJ2-1|.
CASSHGGPAAFF
>TRBV5-1|TRBJ2-3|.
CASSIRTSGGTDTQYF
>TRBV5-6|TRBJ2-5|.
CASSLGGDGTQYF
>TRBV28|TRBJ2-3|.
CASSPPHGLTPQYF
>TRBV15|TRBJ2-7|.
CATSRIRPGGFYEQYF
>TRBV10-3|TRBJ2-3|.
CAISEGKRGGTDTQYF
>TRBV12-3/TRBV12-4|TRBJ1-2|.
CASSLQGYGYTF
>TRBV7-3|TRBJ2-5|.
CASSLGFQETQYF
>TRBV4-1|TRBJ2-7|.
CASSPGQETYEQYF
>TRBV5-1|TRBJ1-5|.
CASSFAGAYSNQPQHF
>TRBV27|TRBJ1-5|.
CASSENSNQPQHF
>TRBV29-1|TRBJ2-3|.
CSVEGVAGWGDSTDTQYF
>TRBV4-1|TRBJ2-1|.
CASSQGIAGGYNEQFF
>TRBV28|TRBJ2-7|.
CASRPEGGGYEQYF
>TRBV28|TRBJ2-5|.
CASSFPPGLAEETQYF
>TRBV27|TRBJ2-2|.
CASRVTGPGTGELFF
>TRBV4-1|TRBJ2-4|.
CASSQEAGTSGGARNIQYF
>TRBV13|TRBJ2-7|.
CASSGRTGDLYEQYF
>TRBV6-2/TRBV6-3|TRBJ1-1|.
CASSYSGYTEAFF
>TRBV28|TRBJ2-7|.
CASSGLGDYEQYF
>TRBV9|TRBJ2-7|.
CASSVDWGSSYEQYF
>TRBV15|TRBJ2-7|.
CATSRRRGLEQYF
>TRBV4-1|TRBJ1-1|.
CASSPLDGRTEAFF
>TRBV7-9|TRBJ1-1|.
CASSLWTVNTEAFF
>TRBV14|TRBJ1-2|.
CASSQGRGNYGYTF
>TRBV28|TRBJ2-1|.
CASSLGGEQFF
>TRBV7-7|TRBJ1-5|.
CASSLADREGNQPQHF